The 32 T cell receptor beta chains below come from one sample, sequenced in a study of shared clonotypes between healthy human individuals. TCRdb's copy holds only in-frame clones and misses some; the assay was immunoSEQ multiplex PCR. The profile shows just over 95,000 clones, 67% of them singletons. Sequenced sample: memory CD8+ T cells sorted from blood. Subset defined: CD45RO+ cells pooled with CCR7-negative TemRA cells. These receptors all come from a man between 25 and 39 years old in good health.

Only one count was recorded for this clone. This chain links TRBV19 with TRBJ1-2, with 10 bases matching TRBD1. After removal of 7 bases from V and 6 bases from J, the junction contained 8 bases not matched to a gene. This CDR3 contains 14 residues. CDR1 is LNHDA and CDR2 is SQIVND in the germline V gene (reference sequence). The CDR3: CASTATGGADGYTF. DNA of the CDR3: TGTGCCAGTACCGCGACAGGGGGCGCGGATGGCTACACCTTC.

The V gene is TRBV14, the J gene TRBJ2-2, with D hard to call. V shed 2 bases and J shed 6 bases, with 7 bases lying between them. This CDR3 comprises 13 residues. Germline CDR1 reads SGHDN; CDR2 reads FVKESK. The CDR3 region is CASSQPVAGELFF. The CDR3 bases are TGTGCCAGCAGCCAACCGGTAGCCGGGGAGCTGTTTTTT.

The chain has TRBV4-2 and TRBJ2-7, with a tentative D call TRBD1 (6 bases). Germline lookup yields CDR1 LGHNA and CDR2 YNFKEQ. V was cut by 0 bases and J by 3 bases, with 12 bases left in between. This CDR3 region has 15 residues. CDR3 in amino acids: CASSQDIGQNYEQYF. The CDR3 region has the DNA TGTGCCAGCAGCCAAGATATCGGACAGAACTACGAGCAGTACTTC.

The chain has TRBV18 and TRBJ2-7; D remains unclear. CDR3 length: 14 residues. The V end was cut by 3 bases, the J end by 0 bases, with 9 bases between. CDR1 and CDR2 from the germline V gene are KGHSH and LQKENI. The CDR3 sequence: CASSPAFDSYEQYF. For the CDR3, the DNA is TGTGCCAGCTCACCGGCATTCGACTCCTACGAGCAGTACTTC.

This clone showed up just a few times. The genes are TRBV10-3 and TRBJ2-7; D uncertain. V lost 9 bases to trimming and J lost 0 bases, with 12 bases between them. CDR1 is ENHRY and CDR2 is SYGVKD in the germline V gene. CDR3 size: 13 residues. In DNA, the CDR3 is TGTGCCATAGGCTCGTCGGTCTCCTACGAGCAGTACTTC. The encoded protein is CAIGSSVSYEQYF.

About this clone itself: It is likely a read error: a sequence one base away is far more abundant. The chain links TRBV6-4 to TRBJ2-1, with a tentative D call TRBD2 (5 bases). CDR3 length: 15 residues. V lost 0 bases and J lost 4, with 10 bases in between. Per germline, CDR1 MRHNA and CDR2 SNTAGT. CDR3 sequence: CASSDSSRGYNEQFF. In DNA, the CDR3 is TGTGCCAGCAGTGACTCGTCGAGAGGGTACAATGAGCAGTTCTTC.

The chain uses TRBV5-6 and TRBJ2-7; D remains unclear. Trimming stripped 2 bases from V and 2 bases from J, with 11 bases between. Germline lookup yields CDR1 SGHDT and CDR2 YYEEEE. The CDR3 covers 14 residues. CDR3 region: CASSFTNTPYEQYF. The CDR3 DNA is TGTGCCAGCAGCTTCACAAACACGCCCTACGAGCAGTACTTC.

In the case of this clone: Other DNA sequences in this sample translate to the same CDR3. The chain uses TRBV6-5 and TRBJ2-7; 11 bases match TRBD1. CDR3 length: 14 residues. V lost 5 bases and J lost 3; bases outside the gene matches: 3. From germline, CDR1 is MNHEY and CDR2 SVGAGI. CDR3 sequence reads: CASSRGTGGYEQYF. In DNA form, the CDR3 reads TGTGCCAGCAGTCGGGGGACAGGGGGCTACGAGCAGTACTTC.

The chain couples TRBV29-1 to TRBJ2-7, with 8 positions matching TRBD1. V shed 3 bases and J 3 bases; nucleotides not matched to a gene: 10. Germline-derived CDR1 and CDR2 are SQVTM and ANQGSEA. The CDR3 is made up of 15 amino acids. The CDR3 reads CSVEVDRDFYYEQYF. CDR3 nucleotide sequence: TGCAGCGTTGAGGTGGACAGGGACTTTTACTACGAGCAGTACTTC.

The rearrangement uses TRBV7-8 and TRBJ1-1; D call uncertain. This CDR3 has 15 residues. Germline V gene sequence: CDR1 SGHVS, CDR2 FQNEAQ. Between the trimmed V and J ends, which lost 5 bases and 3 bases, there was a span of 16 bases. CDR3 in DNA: TGTGCCAGCAGCCCAGGCAAAACAGCGGACACTGAAGCTTTCTTT. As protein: CASSPGKTADTEAFF.

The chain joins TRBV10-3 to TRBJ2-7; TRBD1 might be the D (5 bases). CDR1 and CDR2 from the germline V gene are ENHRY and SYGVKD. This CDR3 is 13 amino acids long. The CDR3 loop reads CAAGRKGQYEQYF. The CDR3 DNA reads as TGTGCGGCAGGGCGAAAAGGCCAATACGAGCAGTACTTC.

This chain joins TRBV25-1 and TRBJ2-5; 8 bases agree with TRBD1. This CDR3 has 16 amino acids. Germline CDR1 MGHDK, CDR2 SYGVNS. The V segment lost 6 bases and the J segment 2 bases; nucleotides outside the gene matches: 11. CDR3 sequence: CASRTPRTGRQETQYF. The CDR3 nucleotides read TGTGCCAGCAGGACCCCCCGGACAGGGAGGCAAGAGACCCAGTACTTC.

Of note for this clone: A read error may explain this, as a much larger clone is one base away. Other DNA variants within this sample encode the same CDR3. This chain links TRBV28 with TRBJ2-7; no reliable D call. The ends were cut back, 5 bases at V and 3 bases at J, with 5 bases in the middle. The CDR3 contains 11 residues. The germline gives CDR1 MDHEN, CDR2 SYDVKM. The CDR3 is CASSLYYEQYF. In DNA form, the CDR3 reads TGTGCCAGCAGTCTCTACTACGAGCAGTACTTC.

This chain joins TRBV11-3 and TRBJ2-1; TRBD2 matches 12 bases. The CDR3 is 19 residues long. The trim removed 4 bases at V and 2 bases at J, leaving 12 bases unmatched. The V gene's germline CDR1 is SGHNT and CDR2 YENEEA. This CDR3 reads CASSSAGTSGPETYNEQFF. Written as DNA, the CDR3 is TGTGCCAGCAGCTCGGCCGGGACTAGCGGGCCCGAAACCTACAATGAGCAGTTCTTC.

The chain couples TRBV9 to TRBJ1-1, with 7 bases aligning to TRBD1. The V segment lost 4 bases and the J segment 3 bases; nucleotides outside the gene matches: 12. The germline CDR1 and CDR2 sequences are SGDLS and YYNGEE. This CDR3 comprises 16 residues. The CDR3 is CASSPKNRGDDTEAFF. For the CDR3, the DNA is TGTGCCAGCAGCCCGAAGAACAGGGGTGATGACACTGAAGCTTTCTTT. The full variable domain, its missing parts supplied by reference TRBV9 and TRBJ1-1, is DSGVTQTPKHLITATGQRVTLRCSPRSGDLSVYWYQQSLDQGLQFLIQYYNGEERAKGNILERFSAQQFPDLHSELNLSSLELGDSALYFCASSPKNRGDDTEAFFGQGTRLTVV.

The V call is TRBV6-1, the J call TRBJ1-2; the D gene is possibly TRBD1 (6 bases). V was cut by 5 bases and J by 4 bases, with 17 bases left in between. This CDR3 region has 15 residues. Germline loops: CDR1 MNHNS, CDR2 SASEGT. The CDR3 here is CASSPQLTGPYGYTF. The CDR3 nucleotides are TGTGCCAGCAGTCCACAATTAACAGGGCCCTATGGCTACACCTTC.

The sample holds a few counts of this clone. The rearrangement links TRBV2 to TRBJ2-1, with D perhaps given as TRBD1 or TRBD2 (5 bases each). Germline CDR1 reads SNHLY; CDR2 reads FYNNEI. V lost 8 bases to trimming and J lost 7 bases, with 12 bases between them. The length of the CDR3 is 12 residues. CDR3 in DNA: TGTGCCAGCTCCACTAGGGGTAATGAGCAGTTCTTC. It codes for CASSTRGNEQFF.

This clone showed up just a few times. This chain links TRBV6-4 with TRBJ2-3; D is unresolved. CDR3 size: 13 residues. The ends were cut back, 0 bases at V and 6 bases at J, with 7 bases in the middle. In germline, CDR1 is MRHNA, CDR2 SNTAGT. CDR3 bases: TGTGCCAGCAGTGACTCGACTTTGGATACGCAGTATTTT. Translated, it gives CASSDSTLDTQYF.

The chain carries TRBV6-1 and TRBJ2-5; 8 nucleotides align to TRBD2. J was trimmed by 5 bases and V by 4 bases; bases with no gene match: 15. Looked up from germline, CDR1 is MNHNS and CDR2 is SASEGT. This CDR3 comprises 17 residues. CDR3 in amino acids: CASSVAPGGAQGETQYF. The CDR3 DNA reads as TGTGCCAGCAGTGTAGCCCCGGGAGGGGCGCAGGGTGAGACCCAGTACTTC.

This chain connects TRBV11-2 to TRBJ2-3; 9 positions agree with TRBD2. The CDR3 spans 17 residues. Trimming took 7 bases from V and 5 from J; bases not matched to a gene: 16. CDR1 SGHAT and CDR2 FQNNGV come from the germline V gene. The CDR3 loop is CASMLGYGGRARDTQYF. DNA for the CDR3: TGTGCCAGCATGCTTGGGTATGGCGGGAGGGCCCGAGATACGCAGTATTTT.

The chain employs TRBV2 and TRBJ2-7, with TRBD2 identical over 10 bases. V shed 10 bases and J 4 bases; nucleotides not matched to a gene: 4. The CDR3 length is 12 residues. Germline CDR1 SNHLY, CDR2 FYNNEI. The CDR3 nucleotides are TGTGCCATCACTAGCGGGAAGTACGAGCAGTACTTC. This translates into CAITSGKYEQYF.

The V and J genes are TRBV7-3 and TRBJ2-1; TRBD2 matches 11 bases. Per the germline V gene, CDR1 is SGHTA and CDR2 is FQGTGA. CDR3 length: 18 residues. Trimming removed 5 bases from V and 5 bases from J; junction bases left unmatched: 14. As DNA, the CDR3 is TGTGCCAGCAGCAGGGGACCCCCGGGACTAGCGGATGACAATGAGCAGTTCTTC. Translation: CASSRGPPGLADDNEQFF. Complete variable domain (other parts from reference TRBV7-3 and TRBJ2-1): GAGVSQTPSNKVTEKGKYVELRCDPISGHTALYWYRQSLGQGPEFLIYFQGTGAADDSGLPNDRFFAVRPEGSVSTLKIQRTERGDSAVYLCASSRGPPGLADDNEQFFGPGTRLTVL.

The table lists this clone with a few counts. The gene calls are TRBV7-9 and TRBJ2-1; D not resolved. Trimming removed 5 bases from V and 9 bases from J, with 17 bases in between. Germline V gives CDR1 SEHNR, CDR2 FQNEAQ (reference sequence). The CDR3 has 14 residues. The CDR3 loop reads CASSPSTQVGEQFF. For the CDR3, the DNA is TGTGCCAGCAGCCCTAGTACCCAGGTGGGTGAGCAGTTCTTC.

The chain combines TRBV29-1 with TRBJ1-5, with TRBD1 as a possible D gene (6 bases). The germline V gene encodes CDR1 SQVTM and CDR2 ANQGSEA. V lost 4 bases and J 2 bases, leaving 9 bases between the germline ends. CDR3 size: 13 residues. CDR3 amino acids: CSVARGGNQPQHF. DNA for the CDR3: TGCAGCGTTGCCAGGGGCGGCAATCAGCCCCAGCATTTT.

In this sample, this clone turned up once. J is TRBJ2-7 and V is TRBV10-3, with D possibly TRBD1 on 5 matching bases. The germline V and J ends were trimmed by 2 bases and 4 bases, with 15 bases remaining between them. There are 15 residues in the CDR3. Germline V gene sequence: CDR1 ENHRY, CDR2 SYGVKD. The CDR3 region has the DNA TGTGCCATCAGTGAGGCCGACAGATTTGGGTACGAGCAGTACTTC. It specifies CAISEADRFGYEQYF.

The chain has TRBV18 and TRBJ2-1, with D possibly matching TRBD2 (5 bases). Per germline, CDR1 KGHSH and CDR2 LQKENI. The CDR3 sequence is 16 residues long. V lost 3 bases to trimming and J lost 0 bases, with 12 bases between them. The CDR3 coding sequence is TGTGCCAGCTCACCTTTTAGTGGGAGCTCCTACAATGAGCAGTTCTTC. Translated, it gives CASSPFSGSSYNEQFF.

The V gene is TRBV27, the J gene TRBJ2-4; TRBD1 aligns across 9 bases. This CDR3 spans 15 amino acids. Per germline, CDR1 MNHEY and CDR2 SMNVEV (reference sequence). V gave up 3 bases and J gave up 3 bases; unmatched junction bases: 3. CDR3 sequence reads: CASSLDRGGKNIQYF. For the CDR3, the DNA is TGTGCCAGCAGTTTGGACAGGGGAGGCAAAAACATTCAGTACTTC.

CDR3: CASSLRQRGYTF. The CDR3 region has the DNA TGTGCCAGCAGTCTCCGACAGAGGGGCTACACCTTC. The chain carries TRBV6-5 and TRBJ1-2; possibly TRBD1 for D (5 bases). Trimming shortened V by 5 bases and J by 8 bases, and 12 bases separated the two germline ends. The CDR3 is made up of 12 amino acids. Germline assignment: CDR1 MNHEY and CDR2 SVGAGI.

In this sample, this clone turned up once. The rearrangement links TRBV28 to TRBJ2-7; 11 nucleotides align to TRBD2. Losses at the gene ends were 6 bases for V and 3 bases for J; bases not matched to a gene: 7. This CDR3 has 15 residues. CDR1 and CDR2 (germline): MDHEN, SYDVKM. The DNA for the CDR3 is TGTGCCAGCAGCATAGCGGGAGGGCCGATCTACGAGCAGTACTTC. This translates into CASSIAGGPIYEQYF.

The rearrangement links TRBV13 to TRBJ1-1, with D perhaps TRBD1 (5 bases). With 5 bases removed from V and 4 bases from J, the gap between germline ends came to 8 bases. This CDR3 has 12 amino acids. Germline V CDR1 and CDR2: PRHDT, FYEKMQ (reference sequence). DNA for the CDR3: TGTGCCAGCAGCGGAAGGGGCACTGAAGCTTTCTTT. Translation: CASSGRGTEAFF.

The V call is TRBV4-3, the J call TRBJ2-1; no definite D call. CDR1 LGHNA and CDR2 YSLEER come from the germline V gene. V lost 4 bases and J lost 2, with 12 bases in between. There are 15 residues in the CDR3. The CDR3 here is CASSPSSEPYNEQFF. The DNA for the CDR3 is TGCGCCAGCAGCCCATCCAGCGAACCCTACAATGAGCAGTTCTTC.

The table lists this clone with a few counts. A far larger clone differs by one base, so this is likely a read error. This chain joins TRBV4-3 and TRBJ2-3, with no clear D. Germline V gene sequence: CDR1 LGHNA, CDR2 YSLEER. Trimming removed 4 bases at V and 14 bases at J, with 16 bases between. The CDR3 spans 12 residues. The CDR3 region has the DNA TGCGCCAGCAGCCCCACCCCCCCACAGTGGTATTTT. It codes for CASSPTPPQWYF.